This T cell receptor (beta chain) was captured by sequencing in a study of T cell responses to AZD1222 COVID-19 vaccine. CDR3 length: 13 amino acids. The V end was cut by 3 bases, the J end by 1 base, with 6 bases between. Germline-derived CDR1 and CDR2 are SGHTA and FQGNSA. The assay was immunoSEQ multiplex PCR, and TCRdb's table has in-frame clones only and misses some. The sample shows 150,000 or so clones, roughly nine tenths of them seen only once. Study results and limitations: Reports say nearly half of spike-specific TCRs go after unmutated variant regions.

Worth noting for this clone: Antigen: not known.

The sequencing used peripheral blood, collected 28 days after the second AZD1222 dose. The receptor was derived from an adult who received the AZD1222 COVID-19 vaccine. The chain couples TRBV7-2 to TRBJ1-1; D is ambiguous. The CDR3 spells CASSFFPNTEAFF. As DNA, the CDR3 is TGTGCCAGCAGCTTCTTCCCGAACACTGAAGCTTTCTTT.